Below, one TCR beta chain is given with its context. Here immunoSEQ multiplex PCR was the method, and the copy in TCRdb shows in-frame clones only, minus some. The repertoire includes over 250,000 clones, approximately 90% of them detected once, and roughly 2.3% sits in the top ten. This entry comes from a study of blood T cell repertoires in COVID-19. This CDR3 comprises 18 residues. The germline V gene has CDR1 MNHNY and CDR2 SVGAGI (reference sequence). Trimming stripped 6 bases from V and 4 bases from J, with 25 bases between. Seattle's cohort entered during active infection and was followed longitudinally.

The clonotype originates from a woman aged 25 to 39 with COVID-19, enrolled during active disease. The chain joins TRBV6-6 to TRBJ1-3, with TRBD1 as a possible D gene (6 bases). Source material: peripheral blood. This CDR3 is CASSRYYGGPPEGNTIYF. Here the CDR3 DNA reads TGTGCCAGCAGCCGATACTACGGGGGGCCCCCGGAAGGAAACACCATATATTTT.